Listed here is a single T cell receptor (beta chain). Its antigen is as yet unknown. The PCR was carried out with 60 Vbeta primers and 13 Jbeta primers. Libraries were prepared by immunoSEQ multiplex PCR; TCRdb keeps only in-frame clonotypes and omits some of them. The table records over 200,000 clones, around 80% of them present only once. This entry comes from a study of cytomegalovirus exposure and HLA in healthy donors. In the study overall: Most donors, roughly 84% of a few hundred genotyped, fell in the Caucasian-associated ancestry cluster. Study results and caveats: Later on, an analysis found that several of the most significant clusters appeared to be linked to common viral pathogens, which included parvovirus B19.

The CDR3 is 14 residues long. The V and J ends lost 2 bases and 4 bases respectively, with 12 bases between them. The V gene's germline CDR1 is SGHNT and CDR2 YYREEE (reference sequence). The J gene is TRBJ1-2, the V gene TRBV5-4; a weak D match, TRBD1 (5 bases). This receptor was taken from a man aged 35 to 55 in good health and CMV-seropositive. Sequenced sample: PBMCs. For the CDR3, the DNA is TGTGCCAGCAGCTTAGACAGCTTCGTCTATGGCTACACCTTC. Translated: CASSLDSFVYGYTF.